Shown below are 31 T cell receptor beta chains from a single sample sequenced in a study of blood T cell repertoires in COVID-19 (dated by TCRdb to 2020 to 2022). Library preparation employed the immunoSEQ multiplex PCR assay. The clones in this table, taken by TCRdb from immuneACCESS, are in-frame only. Not every clone is retained; where verified, under half of the shortfall comes from an unresolved V gene, and the cause of the rest is unknown. The table for this sample lists 150,000 to 200,000 clones; 80% to 85% of them were counted only once. 11% of the sample belongs to the ten largest clones. What was sequenced was peripheral blood. The source is a man between 70 and 80 years old with active or convalescent COVID-19.

The chain links TRBV9 to TRBJ2-5; TRBD1 agrees at 7 bases. Losses at the gene ends were 4 bases for V and 5 bases for J; bases not matched to a gene: 11. The CDR3 totals 15 residues. Germline V CDR1 and CDR2: SGDLS, YYNGEE. CDR3 DNA: TGTGCCAGCAGCATCAGGGACAGATATTTCGAGACCCAGTACTTC. This translates into CASSIRDRYFETQYF.

The gene calls are TRBV2 and TRBJ2-1; 7 positions match TRBD1. The CDR3 totals 13 residues. The J segment lost 9 bases and the V segment lost 4 bases, leaving 6 bases of the junction unmatched. CDR1 and CDR2 (germline): SNHLY, FYNNEI. CDR3 loop: CASSGDSGAEQFF. The DNA for the CDR3 is TGTGCCAGCAGTGGGGACAGTGGGGCTGAGCAGTTCTTC.

CDR3 DNA sequence: TGCGCCAGCAGCCCCGGGACAGATAATGAAAAACTGTTTTTT. Translation: CASSPGTDNEKLFF. The rearrangement joins TRBV5-1 to TRBJ1-4, with 7 positions matching TRBD1. Germline-derived CDR1 and CDR2 are SGHRS and YFSETQ. This CDR3 is built from 14 residues. V shed 4 bases, J shed 4 bases, and the junction held 4 bases outside the gene matches.

This chain uses TRBV18 with TRBJ2-1, with 7 nucleotides matching TRBD1. V shed 5 bases and J 4 bases; nucleotides not matched to a gene: 8. This CDR3 has 15 amino acids. Per germline, CDR1 KGHSH and CDR2 LQKENI. The CDR3 loop reads CASSDSGTAYNEQFF. CDR3 DNA sequence: TGTGCCAGCTCAGACTCCGGGACAGCTTACAATGAGCAGTTCTTC.

The chain has TRBV19 and TRBJ1-5, with TRBD1 matching over 7 bases. Trimming took 3 bases from V and 7 from J; bases not matched to a gene: 3. CDR3 length: 13 amino acids. Germline CDR1 reads LNHDA; CDR2 reads SQIVND (reference sequence). The CDR3 loop is CASSIGTVQPQHF. The CDR3 DNA sequence: TGTGCCAGTAGTATTGGGACAGTACAGCCCCAGCATTTT.

This chain connects TRBV29-1 to TRBJ2-3; 7 bases map to TRBD2. With V trimmed by 6 bases and J by 4 bases, 4 bases remained unmatched. Germline V CDR1 and CDR2: SQVTM, ANQGSEA. The CDR3 consists of 12 residues. This CDR3 is CSVRGNSDTQYF. Written as DNA, the CDR3 is TGCAGCGTGCGGGGGAACTCAGATACGCAGTATTTT.

The genes are TRBV19 and TRBJ2-1; D might be TRBD2 (6 bases). V was clipped by 1 base and J by 1 base, with 14 bases between them. This CDR3 comprises 17 residues. Per the germline V gene, CDR1 is LNHDA and CDR2 is SQIVND (reference sequence). CDR3 nucleotides: TGTGCCAGTAGTATAGGTCGTCTAGCGAGGTCCTACAATGAGCAGTTCTTC. It encodes CASSIGRLARSYNEQFF.

J is TRBJ1-5 and V is TRBV30; the D gene is possibly TRBD1 (6 bases). Germline V lookup: CDR1 GTSNPN, CDR2 SVGIG (reference sequence). CDR3 length: 14 amino acids. V was clipped by 2 bases and J by 11 bases, with 19 bases between them. The CDR3 loop is CAWSPGGQVWAQHF. The CDR3 DNA is TGTGCCTGGAGTCCCGGGGGGCAGGTATGGGCCCAGCATTTT.

CDR3 amino acids: CASSPIPGKGPNEKLFF. The DNA of the CDR3 is TGTGCCAGCTCACCAATCCCCGGGAAAGGACCTAATGAAAAACTGTTTTTT. The V gene is TRBV18, the J gene TRBJ1-4; D gene ambiguous. Germline loops: CDR1 KGHSH, CDR2 LQKENI. This CDR3 contains 17 residues. The V and J ends lost 2 bases and 3 bases respectively, with 16 bases between them.

The chain employs TRBV28 and TRBJ2-5; 10 bases match TRBD2. The CDR3 has 15 residues. The trim removed 2 bases at V and 4 bases at J, leaving 4 bases unmatched. Germline CDR1 and CDR2: MDHEN and SYDVKM. The CDR3 region is CASSLSGGAGETQYF. The CDR3 coding sequence is TGTGCCAGCAGTTTAAGCGGGGGGGCGGGAGAGACCCAGTACTTC.

The chain is built from TRBV7-8 and TRBJ1-3; a weak D match, TRBD1 (5 bases). The germline V and J ends were trimmed by 5 bases and 3 bases, with 17 bases remaining between them. The CDR3 is 16 residues long. Germline V gene lookup returns CDR1 SGHVS and CDR2 FQNEAQ. The CDR3 bases are TGTGCCAGCAGCCCCCGGGACTCTTTTCTTGGAAACACCATATATTTT. It yields the protein CASSPRDSFLGNTIYF.

The chain links TRBV19 to TRBJ1-2; D unresolved. This CDR3 comprises 16 residues. Germline CDR1 and CDR2: LNHDA and SQIVND (reference sequence). Trimming took off 5 bases at V and 2 bases at J, with 18 bases between the two ends. The CDR3 nucleotides read TGTGCCAGTAGTTCGGGGTGGACGGCTTTGAACTATGGCTACACCTTC. This codes for CASSSGWTALNYGYTF.

This clone was observed once. Other DNA sequences within the sample encode an identical CDR3. The chain has TRBV24-1 and TRBJ2-1, with D possibly being TRBD2 (6 bases). Germline V gene data show CDR1 as KGHDR and CDR2 as SFDVKD. The CDR3 has 14 residues. V lost 2 bases, J lost 6 bases, and 10 bases lay in between. In nucleotides, the CDR3 is TGTGCCACCAGTGATTCCGGGACTTCCAATGAGCAGTTCTTC. Its protein product is CATSDSGTSNEQFF.

The J gene is TRBJ1-5, the V gene TRBV19; TRBD1 aligns across 8 bases. V lost 7 bases, J lost 5 bases, and 10 bases stayed unmatched. Germline V gene lookup returns CDR1 LNHDA and CDR2 SQIVND (reference sequence). CDR3 length: 15 residues. CDR3 sequence: CASTPVDRGDQPQHF. CDR3 nucleotide sequence: TGTGCCAGTACCCCCGTTGACAGGGGCGATCAGCCCCAGCATTTT. The variable domain in full, with the rest retrieved from reference TRBV19 and TRBJ1-5, is DGGITQSPKYLFRKEGQNVTLSCEQNLNHDAMYWYRQDPGQGLRLIYYSQIVNDFQKGDIAEGYSVSREKKESFPLTVTSAQKNPTAFYLCASTPVDRGDQPQHFGDGTRLSIL.

The rearrangement joins TRBV14 to TRBJ2-7; the match to TRBD2 covers 8 bases. V was clipped by 1 base and J by 2 bases; unmatched bases: 7. Germline lookup yields CDR1 SGHDN and CDR2 FVKESK. CDR3 size: 16 residues. The DNA for the CDR3 is TGTGCCAGCAGCCAAGCGGGGGGGCACCCGCCCTACGAGCAGTACTTC. As protein: CASSQAGGHPPYEQYF.

The chain uses TRBV5-1 and TRBJ2-7, with D maybe TRBD1 (5 bases). The CDR3 is made up of 12 amino acids. V was pared by 5 bases and J by 3 bases, with 9 bases between. Germline CDR1 is SGHRS and CDR2 is YFSETQ. CDR3 amino acids: CASRPDSYEQYF. CDR3 nucleotides: TGCGCCAGCAGACCTGACAGCTACGAGCAGTACTTC.

Worth noting for this clone: This specimen includes other DNA sequences encoding the same CDR3. This chain joins TRBV28 and TRBJ1-5; D not certain. Germline CDR1 is MDHEN and CDR2 is SYDVKM. V dropped 5 bases and J dropped 7 bases, with 9 bases sitting between them. The CDR3 is made up of 12 amino acids. The CDR3 protein is CASSLAGQPQHF. The CDR3 DNA follows: TGTGCCAGCAGTCTAGCGGGGCAGCCCCAGCATTTT.

V usage is TRBV6-5 and J usage is TRBJ1-4; maybe TRBD1 (5 bases). The CDR3 length is 16 residues. The V gene's germline CDR1 is MNHEY and CDR2 SVGAGI. Between the trimmed V and J ends, which lost 3 bases and 0 bases, there was a span of 11 bases. The DNA of the CDR3 is TGTGCCAGCAGTTATAAGGGGCCGACAACTAATGAAAAACTGTTTTTT. Amino acid sequence: CASSYKGPTTNEKLFF.

The chain carries TRBV6-2 or TRBV6-3 and TRBJ1-1; D gene uncertain. The CDR3 is made up of 16 amino acids. The V end was cut by 2 bases, the J end by 1 base, with 14 bases between. CDR1 MNHEY and CDR2 SVGEGT come from the germline V gene. The DNA for the CDR3 is TGTGCCAGCAGTTACAGGCAGGCCTCCTCGAACACTGAAGCTTTCTTT. It translates to CASSYRQASSNTEAFF.

This clone was counted a single time. The rearrangement uses TRBV25-1 and TRBJ2-7, with 7 bases that match TRBD1. The CDR3 is 15 amino acids. The germline V gene encodes CDR1 MGHDK and CDR2 SYGVNS. The V segment lost 1 base and the J segment 6 bases; nucleotides outside the gene matches: 9. The CDR3 spells CASSESLLTGREQYF. CDR3 nucleotides: TGTGCCAGCAGTGAATCGCTCTTGACAGGGCGCGAGCAGTACTTC.

The rearrangement uses TRBV24-1 and TRBJ2-1; TRBD2 matches 8 bases. CDR1 is KGHDR and CDR2 is SFDVKD in the germline V gene. The CDR3 consists of 15 residues. The V gene end was trimmed by 4 bases and the J gene end by 5 bases; junction bases not matched to a gene: 6. CDR3 DNA: TGTGCCACCAGTGACCTCACTAGCGGCCACAATGAGCAGTTCTTC. This sequence encodes CATSDLTSGHNEQFF.

CDR3 DNA sequence: TGTGCCACCGTCGGTGATAGCAATCAGCCCCAGCATTTT. This translates into CATVGDSNQPQHF. The chain joins TRBV15 to TRBJ1-5; D gene unclear. CDR3 size: 13 residues. The V gene lost 8 bases and the J gene lost 0 bases, with 8 bases spanning the gap. The germline gives CDR1 LNHNV, CDR2 YYDKDF (reference sequence). The full variable domain, in which reference TRBV15 and TRBJ1-5 provide the parts outside the CDR3, is DAMVIQNPRYQVTQFGKPVTLSCSQTLNHNVMYWYQQKSSQAPKLLFHYYDKDFNNEADTPDNFQSRRPNTSFCFLDIRSPGLGDTAMYLCATVGDSNQPQHFGDGTRLSIL.

The chain couples TRBV27 to TRBJ2-7; TRBD1 matches at 7 bases. V trimming: 8 bases; J trimming: 0 bases; junction bases outside the gene matches: 7. Germline V CDR1 and CDR2: MNHEY, SMNVEV (reference sequence). CDR3 length equals 14 residues. CDR3 DNA sequence: TGTGCCAGCCGAACCGGGACAGTCTCCTACGAGCAGTACTTC. Translating it yields CASRTGTVSYEQYF.

The V gene is TRBV28, the J gene TRBJ2-2; D perhaps matches TRBD2 (7 bases). Between the trimmed V and J ends, which lost 6 bases and 5 bases, there was a span of 13 bases. The CDR3 contains 14 residues. In germline, CDR1 is MDHEN, CDR2 SYDVKM. DNA of the CDR3: TGTGCCAGCAGCTTCAGGGGAGGGACCGGGGAGCTGTTTTTT. As protein: CASSFRGGTGELFF.

V and J are TRBV5-3 and TRBJ1-2; D is undetermined. TRBV5-3 carries the ORF label, with uncertain function. Trimming took 0 bases from V and 7 from J, leaving 10 bases between them. The CDR3 totals 13 residues. CDR3 sequence (DNA): TGTGCCAGAAGCTTGGAGAGTTTTAGTGGCTACACCTTC. Encoded protein: CARSLESFSGYTF.

The chain has TRBV7-2 and TRBJ2-4; TRBD1 aligns across 9 bases. Germline V CDR1 and CDR2: SGHTA, FQGNSA. With 4 bases clipped from V and 12 bases from J, the junction kept 10 bases outside the gene matches. The CDR3 is 14 residues long. This chain's CDR3 is CASSSPPGQGNQYF. Written as DNA, the CDR3 is TGTGCCAGCAGCTCCCCGCCGGGACAGGGCAATCAGTACTTC.

The rearrangement uses TRBV6-5 and TRBJ2-2, with D perhaps TRBD2 (5 bases). Germline CDR1 reads MNHEY; CDR2 reads SVGAGI. This CDR3 spans 14 amino acids. V was cut by 4 bases and J by 4 bases, with 10 bases left in between. DNA of the CDR3: TGTGCCAGCAGTTCGAGGAGGTCCACCGGGGAGCTGTTTTTT. It is translated as CASSSRRSTGELFF.

The rearrangement uses TRBV18 and TRBJ1-5, with 9 bases that match TRBD1. There are 14 residues in the CDR3. Germline-derived CDR1 and CDR2 are KGHSH and LQKENI. The V gene end was trimmed by 6 bases and the J gene end by 3 bases; junction bases not matched to a gene: 3. As DNA, the CDR3 is TGTGCCAGCTCGTGGGACAGGGCCAATCAGCCCCAGCATTTT. This gives the protein CASSWDRANQPQHF.

This clone is a singleton in its sample. The chain uses TRBV9 and TRBJ1-3; 10 bases line up with TRBD1. CDR3 length: 18 residues. V lost 0 bases, J lost 8 bases, and 14 bases stayed unmatched. Germline V gene lookup returns CDR1 SGDLS and CDR2 YYNGEE. The CDR3 loop is CASSVVGAGTGDVDTIYF. CDR3 nucleotides: TGTGCCAGCAGCGTAGTAGGGGCCGGGACAGGGGACGTAGACACCATATATTTT.

This clone has a single count. The CDR3 loop is CAWSAPTGTGIANEKLFF. The CDR3 region has the DNA TGTGCCTGGAGTGCCCCCACCGGGACAGGGATCGCTAATGAAAAACTGTTTTTT. The J gene is TRBJ1-4, the V gene TRBV30; 9 positions match TRBD1. The CDR3 has 18 amino acids. The V segment lost 1 base and the J segment 3 bases; nucleotides outside the gene matches: 12. Germline-derived CDR1 and CDR2 are GTSNPN and SVGIG (reference sequence).

This clone showed up just once. The chain joins TRBV6-5 to TRBJ2-5; D may be TRBD1 (6 bases). Germline-derived CDR1 and CDR2 are MNHEY and SVGAGI. This CDR3 is 14 amino acids long. V lost 6 bases and J 5 bases, leaving 16 bases between the germline ends. The CDR3 loop reads CASSWLGGDETQYF. The CDR3, as DNA: TGTGCCAGCAGCTGGTTAGGGGGAGATGAGACCCAGTACTTC.